These 24 T cell receptor beta chains originate from one sample sequenced in a study of cytomegalovirus exposure and HLA in healthy donors. Libraries were prepared by immunoSEQ multiplex PCR; TCRdb keeps only in-frame clonotypes and omits some of them. The sample lists approximately 150,000 clones; around nine tenths were seen once. The material sequenced was PBMCs. All receptors derive from a man younger than 35 in good health and CMV-seropositive.

The CDR3 region is CAYRTGPEKLFF. The CDR3, as DNA: TGTGCCTACCGGACAGGCCCCGAAAAACTGTTTTTT. The rearrangement links TRBV30 to TRBJ1-4; 7 bases map to TRBD1. V lost 7 bases, J lost 8 bases, and 7 bases stayed unmatched. This CDR3 comprises 12 residues. Germline CDR1 is GTSNPN and CDR2 is SVGIG (reference sequence).

A word on this clone: At one boundary the junction diverges from the germline segment, which might be a read error. The DNA for the CDR3 is TGTGCTAGCAGCTTAACAGGGGGCCAAGGAGGGGAGCAGTTCTTC. Translated, it gives CASSLTGGQGGEQFF. This chain joins TRBV7-7 and TRBJ2-1, with TRBD1 matching 9 bases. CDR1 SSHAT and CDR2 FNYEAQ come from the germline V gene (reference sequence). The CDR3 consists of 15 residues.

This clone was detected once. CDR3 in DNA: TGCGCCAGCAGCCAGGGGACCACTGAAGCTTTCTTT. This gives the protein CASSQGTTEAFF. This chain uses TRBV5-1 with TRBJ1-1; the D gene is possibly TRBD1 (6 bases). CDR3 length: 12 amino acids. Germline CDR1 and CDR2: SGHRS and YFSETQ. Trimming pared 4 bases from V and 4 bases from J, leaving 8 bases between. Based on the CDR3 plus reference TRBV5-1 and TRBJ1-1, the full variable domain is KAGVTQTPRYLIKTRGQQVTLSCSPISGHRSVSWYQQTPGQGLQFLFEYFSETQRNKGNFPGRFSGRQFSNSRSEMNVSTLELGDSALYLCASSQGTTEAFFGQGTRLTVV.

V gene TRBV15 combines with J gene TRBJ2-4; a possible D gene is TRBD1 (6 bases). Germline V gene data show CDR1 as LNHNV and CDR2 as YYDKDF (reference sequence). The CDR3 contains 13 residues. This chain's CDR3 is CGWTVKTKNIQYF. The CDR3 nucleotides read TGTGGTTGGACAGTCAAGACCAAAAACATTCAGTACTTC. Supplemented by reference TRBV15 and TRBJ2-4, the full variable domain reads DAMVIQNPRYQVTQFGKPVTLSCSQTLNHNVMYWYQQKSSQAPKLLFHYYDKDFNNEADTPDNFQSRRPNTSFCFLDIRSPGLGDTAMYLCGWTVKTKNIQYFGAGTRLSVL.

The chain combines TRBV19 with TRBJ2-2; 13 positions agree with TRBD2. This CDR3 region has 16 residues. Germline CDR1 is LNHDA and CDR2 is SQIVND (reference sequence). J lost 6 bases, V lost 4 bases, and 5 bases had no gene match. The CDR3 region has the DNA TGTGCCAGTAGTAGCAGGACTAGCGGGAGCCCCGGGGAGCTGTTTTTT. Translation: CASSSRTSGSPGELFF.

The rearrangement links TRBV6-5 to TRBJ1-1, with no clear D. This CDR3 spans 12 amino acids. The V gene's germline CDR1 is MNHEY and CDR2 SVGAGI. Trimming cost V 6 bases and J 6 bases, with 11 bases left between them. Here the CDR3 reads CASRRFGSEAFF. Here the CDR3 DNA reads TGTGCCAGCAGACGCTTCGGGTCTGAAGCTTTCTTT.

V gene TRBV5-1 combines with J gene TRBJ2-5, with D hard to call. The ends were cut back, 0 bases at V and 1 base at J, with 7 bases in the middle. There are 14 residues in the CDR3. Germline V gene lookup returns CDR1 SGHRS and CDR2 YFSETQ. CDR3 nucleotides: TGCGCCAGCAGCTTGGACACAAGCCAAGAGACCCAGTACTTC. It yields the protein CASSLDTSQETQYF.

V is TRBV19 and J is TRBJ1-3; no firm D call. Germline V gene data show CDR1 as LNHDA and CDR2 as SQIVND (reference sequence). V gave up 6 bases and J gave up 0 bases, with 3 bases separating them. This CDR3 contains 12 residues. CDR3 in amino acids: CASRASGNTIYF. CDR3 DNA: TGTGCCAGTAGAGCCTCTGGAAACACCATATATTTT.

The V and J genes are TRBV5-4 and TRBJ2-1; perhaps TRBD2 as D (6 bases). V gave up 4 bases and J gave up 7 bases, with 21 bases separating them. This CDR3 is built from 16 residues. Germline CDR1 SGHNT, CDR2 YYREEE (reference sequence). CDR3 DNA sequence: TGTGCCAGCAGCCCCCGGGGGAGCCAGACCAGGAATGAGCAGTTCTTC. Amino acids: CASSPRGSQTRNEQFF.

The rearrangement uses TRBV6-5 and TRBJ2-7, with a tentative D call TRBD2 (6 bases). V was trimmed by 8 bases and J by 6 bases, leaving 17 bases between them. The CDR3 length is 13 residues. From germline, CDR1 is MNHEY and CDR2 SVGAGI. CDR3 residues: CASRGSRTSEQYF. CDR3 DNA: TGTGCCAGCCGGGGGAGCAGGACGAGCGAGCAGTACTTC.

The V call is TRBV30, the J call TRBJ1-3; the D gene is possibly TRBD1 (5 bases). V lost 2 bases, J lost 4 bases, and 12 bases lay in between. Germline CDR1 is GTSNPN and CDR2 is SVGIG (reference sequence). The CDR3 is 14 amino acids. CDR3 amino acids: CAWSPARAGNTIYF. In DNA, the CDR3 is TGTGCCTGGAGTCCGGCCAGGGCCGGAAACACCATATATTTT.

The chain has TRBV29-1 and TRBJ1-1; a possible D gene is TRBD1 (5 bases). The germline gives CDR1 SQVTM, CDR2 ANQGSEA. CDR3 length: 13 amino acids. The V end was cut by 4 bases, the J end by 0 bases, with 9 bases between. The CDR3 coding sequence is TGCAGCGTTGCGTTACAGGTGAACACTGAAGCTTTCTTT. Protein product: CSVALQVNTEAFF.

Turning to this clone: Other DNA variants within this sample encode the same CDR3. The rearrangement joins TRBV6-5 to TRBJ2-3; no clear D gene. Germline assignment: CDR1 MNHEY and CDR2 SVGAGI. CDR3 length: 15 amino acids. V lost 1 base, J lost 1 base, and 9 bases lay in between. The CDR3 loop is CASSYFRSGTDTQYF. CDR3 bases: TGTGCCAGCAGTTACTTCCGTAGTGGCACAGATACGCAGTATTTT.

This chain links TRBV15 with TRBJ2-1; maybe TRBD1 (8 bases). The germline V gene encodes CDR1 LNHNV and CDR2 YYDKDF (reference sequence). The CDR3 covers 16 residues. Trimming took 5 bases from V and 7 from J, leaving 21 bases between them. The CDR3 sequence: CATSRRGVYRGNEQFF. The CDR3 nucleotides are TGTGCCACCAGCCGCCGGGGGGTTTACAGGGGGAATGAGCAGTTCTTC.

V and J are TRBV29-1 and TRBJ2-7; maybe TRBD1 (6 bases). V lost 7 bases and J lost 5, with 27 bases in between. CDR1 is SQVTM and CDR2 is ANQGSEA in the germline V gene. The CDR3 covers 16 residues. The CDR3 loop is CSATPGTSTTIHEQYF. The CDR3 coding sequence is TGCAGCGCTACGCCCGGGACATCGACTACCATCCACGAGCAGTACTTC.

The V call is TRBV5-6, the J call TRBJ2-7; D gene uncertain. Trimming shortened V by 2 bases and J by 0 bases, and 15 bases separated the two germline ends. The V gene's germline CDR1 is SGHDT and CDR2 YYEEEE. The CDR3 totals 16 residues. CDR3 sequence (DNA): TGTGCCAGCAGCTTACCTCCAGGCTCCCCCTCCTACGAGCAGTACTTC. Translated: CASSLPPGSPSYEQYF.

The CDR3, as DNA: TGTGCCAGCACAGTCGGACAGGGGGCAACCGGGGCCAACGTCCTGACTTTC. Its protein product is CASTVGQGATGANVLTF. V gene TRBV27 combines with J gene TRBJ2-6, with 11 bases fitting TRBD1. Germline CDR1 MNHEY, CDR2 SMNVEV (reference sequence). The V gene end was trimmed by 7 bases and the J gene end by 4 bases; junction bases not matched to a gene: 9. This CDR3 is 17 amino acids long.

The chain joins TRBV20-1 to TRBJ2-1; D remains unclear. The length of the CDR3 is 11 residues. Trimming stripped 5 bases from V and 5 bases from J, with 7 bases between. CDR1 DFQATT and CDR2 SNEGSKA come from the germline V gene (reference sequence). The CDR3 protein is CSAPRNNEQFF. The CDR3 nucleotides are TGCAGTGCTCCGAGGAACAATGAGCAGTTCTTC.

V and J are TRBV10-3 and TRBJ2-7; 9 bases are shared with TRBD1. The CDR3 is 12 residues long. Trimming took 5 bases from V and 5 from J; bases not matched to a gene: 1. Germline CDR1 is ENHRY and CDR2 is SYGVKD. CDR3 region: CAISWTGDEQYF. The CDR3 bases are TGTGCCATCAGTTGGACAGGGGACGAGCAGTACTTC.

This clone showed up just once. The chain is built from TRBV7-9 and TRBJ1-5, with 8 bases that match TRBD1. The CDR3 runs to 14 residues. Germline trimming cut 10 bases from V and 4 bases from J; bases unmatched to any gene: 9. Germline loops: CDR1 SEHNR, CDR2 FQNEAQ (reference sequence). The CDR3 here is CANVSDRVNQPQHF. The CDR3 coding sequence is TGTGCCAACGTATCGGACAGGGTTAATCAGCCCCAGCATTTT.

This chain joins TRBV5-1 and TRBJ2-7, with 8 bases lining up with TRBD2. The CDR3 sequence is 18 residues long. The trim removed 3 bases at V and 0 bases at J, leaving 14 bases unmatched. CDR1 is SGHRS, CDR2 YFSETQ, per germline. DNA for the CDR3: TGCGCCAGCAGCTCCGCTCCCCTCGCGGGAGGATACTCCTACGAGCAGTACTTC. Its translation: CASSSAPLAGGYSYEQYF.

V usage is TRBV18 and J usage is TRBJ2-3, with 7 positions matching TRBD1. Germline V gene lookup returns CDR1 KGHSH and CDR2 LQKENI. Germline trimming cut 0 bases from V and 2 bases from J; bases unmatched to any gene: 8. The CDR3 totals 17 residues. CDR3 residues: CASSPPRGHGDTDTQYF. CDR3 DNA sequence: TGTGCCAGCTCACCACCGAGGGGGCATGGGGACACAGATACGCAGTATTTT.

This sequence joins TRBV7-8 and TRBJ1-6, with 7 bases identical to TRBD1. The germline V gene encodes CDR1 SGHVS and CDR2 FQNEAQ. The CDR3 spans 15 residues. V shed 2 bases, J shed 7 bases, and the junction held 5 bases outside the gene matches. The CDR3, as DNA: TGTGCCAGCAGCTTAAGCACAGGGGAGAATTCACCCCTCCACTTT. Protein product: CASSLSTGENSPLHF.

The chain joins TRBV19 to TRBJ2-1; 8 bases agree with TRBD1. Unmatched junction bases numbered 5, after V lost 4 bases and J lost 9 bases. The CDR3 runs to 13 residues. Germline values: CDR1 LNHDA, CDR2 SQIVND (reference sequence). CDR3 amino acids: CASSTTGDLEQFF. The CDR3 nucleotides are TGTGCCAGTAGTACGACAGGGGATCTTGAGCAGTTCTTC.